These 13 T cell receptor beta chains were all obtained from the same sample, sequenced in a study of identical twins. TCRdb independently ran MiXCR on the 5' RACE reads; one entry per CDR3 protein. The data show just under 550,000 distinct CDR3 sequences, roughly 15% seen once. A further study also used this sample, focusing on yellow fever vaccine responses in identical twins.

Sequencing was performed on CD4+ T cells sorted from blood. These receptors were obtained from a woman younger than 35 in good health.

This clonotype was recorded a few times. The rearrangement links TRBV2 to TRBJ1-6, with unresolved D. Germline CDR1 and CDR2: SNHLY and FYNNEI. Trimming took off 7 bases at V and 8 bases at J, with 12 bases between the two ends. The CDR3 extends over 13 amino acids. In DNA, the CDR3 is TGTGCCAGCATGAGCGGTCCATATTCACCCCTCCACTTT. Translating it yields CASMSGPYSPLHF.

This clonotype was picked up a small number of times. The chain employs TRBV29-1 and TRBJ1-4; TRBD1 matches at 10 bases. Germline V CDR1 and CDR2: SQVTM, ANQGSEA. V gave up 7 bases and J gave up 5 bases; unmatched junction bases: 4. The CDR3 spans 13 residues. CDR3 nucleotides: TGCAGCGCAGGACAGGGGGGAAATGAAAAACTGTTTTTT. Translation gives CSAGQGGNEKLFF.

This clonotype was seen a handful of times. The DNA for the CDR3 is TGTGCCATCAGTGTGGAGGGCGAGGGCTACAATGAGCAGTTCTTC. Amino acids: CAISVEGEGYNEQFF. The rearrangement uses TRBV10-3 and TRBJ2-1, with a weak D call TRBD2 (6 bases). The CDR3 sequence is 15 residues long. V lost 4 bases, J lost 3 bases, and 13 bases lay in between. Looked up from germline, CDR1 is ENHRY and CDR2 is SYGVKD.

This chain connects TRBV28 to TRBJ1-5; D call uncertain. Per the germline V gene, CDR1 is MDHEN and CDR2 is SYDVKM. This CDR3 is 13 amino acids long. Deletions cut 5 bases from V and 6 bases from J, with 11 bases between. The CDR3 loop reads CASSKPPSQPQHF. The DNA of the CDR3 is TGTGCCAGCAGTAAACCTCCCAGTCAGCCCCAGCATTTT.

The chain has TRBV14 and TRBJ2-3, with 15 nucleotides matching TRBD2. The CDR3 loop spans 24 amino acids. The germline CDR1 and CDR2 sequences are SGHDN and FVKESK. With V trimmed by 2 bases and J by 2 bases, 23 bases remained unmatched. CDR3 residues: CASSQTDGGVGLAGGETSTDTQYF. The CDR3 DNA is TGTGCCAGCAGCCAAACCGATGGGGGTGTTGGACTAGCGGGAGGGGAGACCTCCACAGATACGCAGTATTTT.

This rearrangement joins TRBV3-1 to TRBJ2-1; D might be TRBD1 or TRBD2, each matching 6 bases. V gave up 4 bases and J gave up 10 bases, with 14 bases separating them. The CDR3 has 13 amino acids. The germline gives CDR1 LGHDT, CDR2 YNNKEL (reference sequence). Here the CDR3 reads CASSRRGLGEQFF. Here the CDR3 DNA reads TGTGCCAGCAGCCGCCGGGGGCTTGGGGAGCAGTTCTTC.

This rearrangement joins TRBV5-1 to TRBJ2-3; D call uncertain. CDR1 is SGHRS, CDR2 YFSETQ, per germline. V was clipped by 3 bases and J by 6 bases, with 14 bases between them. There are 14 residues in the CDR3. The CDR3, as DNA: TGCGCCAGCAGCTGGGGAAAAGAGGAGGATACGCAGTATTTT. It specifies CASSWGKEEDTQYF. Full variable domain (outside the CDR3, taken from reference TRBV5-1 and TRBJ2-3): KAGVTQTPRYLIKTRGQQVTLSCSPISGHRSVSWYQQTPGQGLQFLFEYFSETQRNKGNFPGRFSGRQFSNSRSEMNVSTLELGDSALYLCASSWGKEEDTQYFGPGTRLTVL.

This rearrangement joins TRBV20-1 to TRBJ1-2; D uncertain. CDR1 and CDR2 from the germline V gene are DFQATT and SNEGSKA (reference sequence). This CDR3 comprises 11 residues. The V end was cut by 3 bases, the J end by 8 bases, with 10 bases between. This chain's CDR3 is CSASRIQGYTF. The CDR3 bases are TGCAGTGCTAGCCGGATCCAGGGCTACACCTTC.

The rearrangement links TRBV2 to TRBJ2-7, with 11 bases aligning to TRBD1. The V gene's germline CDR1 is SNHLY and CDR2 FYNNEI. The CDR3 loop spans 13 amino acids. V lost 6 bases to trimming and J lost 6 bases; unmatched junction nucleotides: 4. The CDR3, as DNA: TGTGCCAGCAGCGGGACAGGGGGTTTCGAGCAGTACTTC. Its translation: CASSGTGGFEQYF.

J is TRBJ2-1 and V is TRBV6-1; no clear D. The V gene's germline CDR1 is MNHNS and CDR2 SASEGT. Trimming took off 7 bases at V and 5 bases at J, with 24 bases between the two ends. This CDR3 has 17 amino acids. CDR3 protein: CASNPLRPPNLDNEQFF. The CDR3 bases are TGTGCCAGCAACCCCCTTAGGCCCCCCAACCTTGACAATGAGCAGTTCTTC.

The chain employs TRBV12-5 and TRBJ1-3; tentative D call: TRBD1 (6 bases). The CDR3 contains 16 residues. V shed 0 bases and J shed 4 bases, with 13 bases lying between them. The germline V gene has CDR1 LGHNT and CDR2 FRNRAP. CDR3 protein: CASGLVRGGSGNTIYF. CDR3 sequence (DNA): TGTGCTAGTGGTTTGGTTAGAGGGGGTTCGGGAAACACCATATATTTT.

This chain joins TRBV5-4 and TRBJ2-5; 11 bases line up with TRBD2. Germline trimming cut 3 bases from V and 1 base from J; bases unmatched to any gene: 2. Looked up from germline, CDR1 is SGHNT and CDR2 is YYREEE (reference sequence). The CDR3 is made up of 15 amino acids. The CDR3 sequence: CASSYGLAGQETQYF. The CDR3 DNA reads TGTGCCAGCAGCTATGGACTAGCGGGCCAAGAGACCCAGTACTTC.

This clonotype was found a few times. The J gene is TRBJ2-4, the V gene TRBV5-1, with 7 bases aligning to TRBD1. The germline gives CDR1 SGHRS, CDR2 YFSETQ. CDR3 length: 18 amino acids. The V segment lost 4 bases and the J segment 2 bases; nucleotides outside the gene matches: 15. The CDR3 protein is CASSTGTDPLRTKNIQYF. Here the CDR3 DNA reads TGCGCCAGCAGCACCGGGACAGACCCCCTTAGGACCAAAAACATTCAGTACTTC. Based on the CDR3 plus reference TRBV5-1 and TRBJ2-4, the full variable domain is KAGVTQTPRYLIKTRGQQVTLSCSPISGHRSVSWYQQTPGQGLQFLFEYFSETQRNKGNFPGRFSGRQFSNSRSEMNVSTLELGDSALYLCASSTGTDPLRTKNIQYFGAGTRLSVL.